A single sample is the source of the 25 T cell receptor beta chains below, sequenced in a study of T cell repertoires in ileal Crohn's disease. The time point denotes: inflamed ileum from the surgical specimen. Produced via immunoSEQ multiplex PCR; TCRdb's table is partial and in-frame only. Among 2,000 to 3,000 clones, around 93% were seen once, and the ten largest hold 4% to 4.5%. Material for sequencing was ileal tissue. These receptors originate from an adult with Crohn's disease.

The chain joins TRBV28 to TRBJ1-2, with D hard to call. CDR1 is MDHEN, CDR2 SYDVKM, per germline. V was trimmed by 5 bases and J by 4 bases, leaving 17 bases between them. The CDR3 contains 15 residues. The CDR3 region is CASSMGIRIIYGYTF. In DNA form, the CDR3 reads TGTGCCAGCAGTATGGGGATTAGGATCATCTATGGCTACACCTTC.

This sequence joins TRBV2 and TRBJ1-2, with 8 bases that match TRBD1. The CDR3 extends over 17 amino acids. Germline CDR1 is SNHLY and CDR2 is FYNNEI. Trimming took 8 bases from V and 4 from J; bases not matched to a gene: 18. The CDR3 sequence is CASRLDIRQGKIYGYTF. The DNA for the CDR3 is TGTGCCAGCCGACTCGATATTAGACAGGGGAAGATCTATGGCTACACCTTC.

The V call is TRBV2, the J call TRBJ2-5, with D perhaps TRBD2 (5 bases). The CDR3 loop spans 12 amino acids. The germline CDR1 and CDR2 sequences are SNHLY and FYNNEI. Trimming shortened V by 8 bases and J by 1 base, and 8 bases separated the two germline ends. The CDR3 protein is CASGELQETQYF. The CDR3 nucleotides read TGTGCCAGCGGGGAGCTCCAAGAGACCCAGTACTTC.

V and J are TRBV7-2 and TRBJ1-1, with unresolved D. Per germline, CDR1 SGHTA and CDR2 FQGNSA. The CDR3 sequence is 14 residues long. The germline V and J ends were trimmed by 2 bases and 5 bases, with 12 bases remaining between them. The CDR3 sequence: CASSLSRRQTEAFF. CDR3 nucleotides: TGTGCCAGCAGCTTAAGCCGACGTCAAACTGAAGCTTTCTTT.

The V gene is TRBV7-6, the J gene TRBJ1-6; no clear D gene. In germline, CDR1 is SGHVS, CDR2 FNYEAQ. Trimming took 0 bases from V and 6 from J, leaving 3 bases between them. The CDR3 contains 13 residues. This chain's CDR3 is CASSLAFNSPLHF. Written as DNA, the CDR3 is TGTGCCAGCAGCTTAGCTTTTAATTCACCCCTCCACTTT.

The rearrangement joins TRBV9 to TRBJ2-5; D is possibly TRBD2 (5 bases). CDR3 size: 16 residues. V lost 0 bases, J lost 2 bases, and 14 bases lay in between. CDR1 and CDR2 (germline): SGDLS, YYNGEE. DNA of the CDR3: TGTGCCAGCAGCGTAGACGCGGGCGGGTATCAAGAGACCCAGTACTTC. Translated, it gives CASSVDAGGYQETQYF.

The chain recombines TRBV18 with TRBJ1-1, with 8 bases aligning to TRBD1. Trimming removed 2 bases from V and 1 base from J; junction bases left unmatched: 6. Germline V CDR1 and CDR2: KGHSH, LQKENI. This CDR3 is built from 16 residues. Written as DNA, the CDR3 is TGTGCCAGCTCACCAGGGACAGGACCTACGAACACTGAAGCTTTCTTT. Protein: CASSPGTGPTNTEAFF.

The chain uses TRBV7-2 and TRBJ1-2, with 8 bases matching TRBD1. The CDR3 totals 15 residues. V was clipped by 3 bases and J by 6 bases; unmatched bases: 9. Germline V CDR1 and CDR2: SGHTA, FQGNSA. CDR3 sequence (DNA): TGTGCCAGCAGCTTTCATAGACAGGGGCTCGATGGCTACACCTTC. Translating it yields CASSFHRQGLDGYTF.

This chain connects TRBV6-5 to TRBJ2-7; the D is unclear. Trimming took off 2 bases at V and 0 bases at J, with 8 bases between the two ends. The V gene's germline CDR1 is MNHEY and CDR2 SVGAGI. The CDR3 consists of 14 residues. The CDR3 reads CASSYVVSSYEQYF. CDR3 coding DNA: TGTGCCAGCAGTTACGTCGTAAGCTCCTACGAGCAGTACTTC.

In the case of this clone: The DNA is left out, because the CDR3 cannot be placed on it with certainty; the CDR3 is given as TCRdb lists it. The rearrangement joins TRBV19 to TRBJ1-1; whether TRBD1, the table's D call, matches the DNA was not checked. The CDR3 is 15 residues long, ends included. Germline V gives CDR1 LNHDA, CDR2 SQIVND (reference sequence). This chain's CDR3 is CASSFAAGTGRYRNF.

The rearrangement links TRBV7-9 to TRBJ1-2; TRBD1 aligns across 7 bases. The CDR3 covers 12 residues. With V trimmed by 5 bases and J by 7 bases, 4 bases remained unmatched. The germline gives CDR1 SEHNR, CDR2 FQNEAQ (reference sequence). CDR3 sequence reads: CASSTQGGGYTF. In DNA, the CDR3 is TGTGCCAGCAGCACCCAGGGGGGTGGCTACACCTTC.

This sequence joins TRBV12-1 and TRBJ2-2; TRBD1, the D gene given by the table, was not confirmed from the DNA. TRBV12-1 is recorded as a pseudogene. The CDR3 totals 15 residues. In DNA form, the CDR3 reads TGTGCCAGCAGCTTCGATCGTCAGGGGGCCGGGGAGCTGTTTTTT. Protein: CASSFDRQGAGELFF.

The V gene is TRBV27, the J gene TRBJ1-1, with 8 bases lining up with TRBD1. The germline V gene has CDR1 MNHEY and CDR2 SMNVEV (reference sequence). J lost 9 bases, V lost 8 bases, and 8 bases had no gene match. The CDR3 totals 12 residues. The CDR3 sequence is CASSRTGSKAFF. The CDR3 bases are TGTGCCAGCTCAAGGACAGGGTCTAAAGCTTTCTTT.

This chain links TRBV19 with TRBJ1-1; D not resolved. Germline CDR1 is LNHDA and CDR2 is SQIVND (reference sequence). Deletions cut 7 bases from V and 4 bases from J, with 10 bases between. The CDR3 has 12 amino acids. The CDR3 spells CASTAVPTEAFF. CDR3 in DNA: TGTGCCAGTACCGCGGTGCCCACTGAAGCTTTCTTT.

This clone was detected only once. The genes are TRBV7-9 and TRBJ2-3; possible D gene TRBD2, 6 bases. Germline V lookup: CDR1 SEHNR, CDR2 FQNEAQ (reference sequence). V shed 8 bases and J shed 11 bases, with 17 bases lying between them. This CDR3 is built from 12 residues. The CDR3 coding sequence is TGTGCCAGCTCTCCTTGGGGGGAAGGGCAGTATTTT. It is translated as CASSPWGEGQYF.

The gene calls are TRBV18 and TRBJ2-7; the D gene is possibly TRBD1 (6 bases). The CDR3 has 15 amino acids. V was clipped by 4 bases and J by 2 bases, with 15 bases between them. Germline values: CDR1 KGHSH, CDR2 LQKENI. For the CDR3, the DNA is TGTGCCAGCTCACGAGAGACAGGCGAAACCTACGAGCAGTACTTC. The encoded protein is CASSRETGETYEQYF.

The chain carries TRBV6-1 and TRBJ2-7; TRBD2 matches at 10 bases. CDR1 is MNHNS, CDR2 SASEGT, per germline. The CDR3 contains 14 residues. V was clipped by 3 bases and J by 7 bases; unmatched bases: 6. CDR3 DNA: TGTGCCAGCAGTGAGGGACTAGCGCGAGCGGAGCAGTACTTC. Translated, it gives CASSEGLARAEQYF.

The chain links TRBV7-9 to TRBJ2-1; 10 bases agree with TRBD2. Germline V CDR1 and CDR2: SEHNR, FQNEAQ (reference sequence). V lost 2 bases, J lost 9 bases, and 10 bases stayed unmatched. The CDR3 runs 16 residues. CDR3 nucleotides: TGTGCCAGCAGCTTATCTCGAGCGGGAGGGACGGGTGAGCAGTTCTTC. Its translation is CASSLSRAGGTGEQFF.

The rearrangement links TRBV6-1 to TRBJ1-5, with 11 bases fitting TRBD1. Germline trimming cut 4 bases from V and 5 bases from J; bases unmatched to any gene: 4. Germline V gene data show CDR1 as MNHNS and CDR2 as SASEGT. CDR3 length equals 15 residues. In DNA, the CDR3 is TGTGCCAGCAGTGCAGGGGACAGGGGGGATCAGCCCCAGCATTTT. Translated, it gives CASSAGDRGDQPQHF.

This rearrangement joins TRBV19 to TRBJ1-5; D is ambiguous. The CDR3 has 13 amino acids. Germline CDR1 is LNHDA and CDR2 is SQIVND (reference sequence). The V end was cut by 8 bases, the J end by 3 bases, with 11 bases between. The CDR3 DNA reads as TGTGCCAGTGAAGAACAGTTCAATCAGCCCCAGCATTTT. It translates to CASEEQFNQPQHF.

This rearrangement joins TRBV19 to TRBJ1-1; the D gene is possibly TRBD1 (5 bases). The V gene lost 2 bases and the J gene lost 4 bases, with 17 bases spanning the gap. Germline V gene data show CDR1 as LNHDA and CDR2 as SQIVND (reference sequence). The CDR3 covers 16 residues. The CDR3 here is CASSIKGTGLSTEAFF. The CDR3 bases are TGTGCCAGTAGTATAAAGGGCACGGGGCTTAGCACTGAAGCTTTCTTT.

The CDR3 spells CASSTGTANYGYTF. CDR3 in DNA: TGTGCCAGTAGTACCGGGACAGCTAACTATGGCTACACCTTC. The rearrangement uses TRBV19 and TRBJ1-2; 7 bases map to TRBD1. V was clipped by 4 bases and J by 0 bases; unmatched bases: 2. The V gene's germline CDR1 is LNHDA and CDR2 SQIVND (reference sequence). This CDR3 is 14 amino acids long.

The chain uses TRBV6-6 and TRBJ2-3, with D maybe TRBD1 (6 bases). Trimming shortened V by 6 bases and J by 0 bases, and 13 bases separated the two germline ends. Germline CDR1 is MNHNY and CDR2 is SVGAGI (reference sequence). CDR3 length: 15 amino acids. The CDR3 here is CASSRSRGSTDTQYF. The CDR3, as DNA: TGTGCCAGCAGCCGCAGCAGGGGAAGCACAGATACGCAGTATTTT.

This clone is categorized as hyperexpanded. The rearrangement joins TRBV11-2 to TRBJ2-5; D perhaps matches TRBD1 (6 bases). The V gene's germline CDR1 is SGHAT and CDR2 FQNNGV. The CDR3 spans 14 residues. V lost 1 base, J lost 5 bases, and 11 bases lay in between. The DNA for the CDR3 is TGTGCCAGCAGCTTAGGCTGGGGGCGGGAGACCCAGTACTTC. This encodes CASSLGWGRETQYF.

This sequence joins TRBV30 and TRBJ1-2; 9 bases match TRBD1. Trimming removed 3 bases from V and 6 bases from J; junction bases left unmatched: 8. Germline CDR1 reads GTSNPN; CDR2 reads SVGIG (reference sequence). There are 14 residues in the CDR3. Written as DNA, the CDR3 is TGTGCCTGGAGGGCGGACAGGGGAGGGGATGGCTACACCTTC. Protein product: CAWRADRGGDGYTF.